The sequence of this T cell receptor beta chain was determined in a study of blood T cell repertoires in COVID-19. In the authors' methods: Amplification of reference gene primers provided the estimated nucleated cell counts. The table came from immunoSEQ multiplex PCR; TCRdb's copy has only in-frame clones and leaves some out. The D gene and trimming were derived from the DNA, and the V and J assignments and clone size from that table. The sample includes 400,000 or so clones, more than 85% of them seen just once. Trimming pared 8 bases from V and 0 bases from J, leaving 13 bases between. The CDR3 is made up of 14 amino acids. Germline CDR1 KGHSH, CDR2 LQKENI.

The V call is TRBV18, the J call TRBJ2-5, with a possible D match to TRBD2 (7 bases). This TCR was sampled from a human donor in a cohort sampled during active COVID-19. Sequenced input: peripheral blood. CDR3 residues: CASAWEGDQETQYF. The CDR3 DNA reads TGTGCCAGCGCCTGGGAGGGGGACCAAGAGACCCAGTACTTC.